One sample yielded the 27 T cell receptor beta chains listed below, sequenced in a study of T cells in localized non-small cell lung cancer. Assay: immunoSEQ multiplex PCR; the TCRdb copy retains only in-frame clones and omits some. Among around 1,200 clones, about 25% were seen once, and the ten largest hold 35% to 40%. The specimen comprised normal lung tissue next to the tumor, sampled before any cancer treatment. These receptors were taken from a male donor at least 60 years old with stage II squamous cell lung carcinoma.

This clone showed up just a few times. The chain combines TRBV6-8 with TRBJ1-1; no firm D call. This CDR3 region has 16 residues. The ends were cut back, 7 bases at V and 1 base at J, with 19 bases in the middle. Germline V gene data show CDR1 as MNHGY and CDR2 as SAAAGT. The CDR3: CASKDGSVTRNTEAFF. CDR3 sequence (DNA): TGTGCCAGCAAGGACGGGTCCGTAACCCGGAACACTGAAGCTTTCTTT.

This clone rates as large (0.1 to 1%). This CDR3 is CASSPGTSEAYNEQFF. The DNA for the CDR3 is TGTGCCAGCAGCCCGGGGACTAGCGAGGCCTACAATGAGCAGTTCTTC. The chain joins TRBV11-3 to TRBJ2-1, with 10 positions matching TRBD2. This CDR3 has 16 amino acids. V dropped 5 bases and J dropped 2; count of bases not matched to a gene: 6. The germline gives CDR1 SGHNT, CDR2 YENEEA.

This clone was seen only once. This chain connects TRBV1 to TRBJ2-1; TRBD2, the table's D call, was not compared with the DNA. TRBV1 is a pseudogene segment. The CDR3 spans 15 residues. This CDR3 is CASRSGLAGDNEQFF. CDR3 nucleotides: TGCGCCAGCAGGTCGGGACTAGCGGGAGACAATGAGCAGTTCTTC.

The CDR3 coding sequence is TGTGCCAGTAAGGACAGGTTCACTGAAGCTTTCTTT. It translates to CASKDRFTEAFF. The genes are TRBV19 and TRBJ1-1; 7 nucleotides agree with TRBD1. The V gene's germline CDR1 is LNHDA and CDR2 SQIVND (reference sequence). This CDR3 is 12 amino acids long. J gave up 4 bases and V 7 bases, and 3 bases lay outside the gene matches.

This rearrangement joins TRBV18 to TRBJ2-7; D is perhaps TRBD1 (5 bases). Germline CDR1 and CDR2: KGHSH and LQKENI. The CDR3 is 13 amino acids. V lost 2 bases, J lost 3 bases, and 8 bases lay in between. The CDR3 reads CASSPARDYEQYF. Written as DNA, the CDR3 is TGTGCCAGCTCACCAGCCAGGGACTACGAGCAGTACTTC.

This clone is medium-sized. V and J are TRBV6-8 and TRBJ1-5; D unresolved. Germline assignment: CDR1 MNHGY and CDR2 SAAAGT. The CDR3 consists of 15 residues. Trimming shortened V by 0 bases and J by 6 bases, and 12 bases separated the two germline ends. CDR3 amino acids: CASSYSLLAGQPQHF. The CDR3 nucleotides read TGTGCCAGCAGTTACTCACTTCTGGCTGGTCAGCCCCAGCATTTT.

A few counts support this clone. The gene calls are TRBV19 and TRBJ1-1; D call uncertain. The V end lost 7 bases, the J end lost 1 base, and 10 bases lay between the germline ends. CDR3 length: 13 amino acids. Germline V gives CDR1 LNHDA, CDR2 SQIVND (reference sequence). The CDR3 is CASTQQTNTEAFF. The CDR3 DNA sequence: TGTGCCAGTACTCAACAGACGAACACTGAAGCTTTCTTT.

This clone qualifies as hyperexpanded. This chain uses TRBV6-8 with TRBJ1-6; no reliable D call. The CDR3 is made up of 18 amino acids. From germline, CDR1 is MNHGY and CDR2 SAAAGT. The V gene lost 2 bases and the J gene lost 4 bases, with 18 bases spanning the gap. The CDR3 nucleotides read TGTGCCAGCAGTTACACCGGACCCCCGCGGAAATATAATTCACCCCTCCACTTT. Translating gives CASSYTGPPRKYNSPLHF.

This clone was seen more than once but under ten times. The chain employs TRBV6-8 and TRBJ2-5; D might be TRBD1 or TRBD2, each matching 6 bases. V was shortened by 10 bases and J by 5 bases, with 20 bases between the two germline ends. The CDR3 extends over 14 amino acids. Germline V lookup: CDR1 MNHGY, CDR2 SAAAGT. In DNA form, the CDR3 reads TGTGCCATCGGCACGTCGGGGGCCGGGGAGACCCAGTACTTC. It specifies CAIGTSGAGETQYF.

This chain links TRBV5-1 with TRBJ1-4, with 9 bases matching TRBD1. The CDR3 extends over 15 amino acids. After removal of 4 bases from V and 8 bases from J, the junction contained 9 bases not matched to a gene. CDR1 and CDR2 (germline): SGHRS, YFSETQ. The CDR3 DNA reads as TGCGCCAGCAGCCCCGGGGGACAGGGTGAAGAAAAACTGTTTTTT. Amino acids: CASSPGGQGEEKLFF.

This clone was counted a few times. The genes are TRBV7-7 and TRBJ2-1; 7 nucleotides match TRBD1. The germline V gene has CDR1 SSHAT and CDR2 FNYEAQ (reference sequence). The CDR3 is 15 residues long. The J segment lost 4 bases and the V segment lost 5 bases, leaving 8 bases of the junction unmatched. The CDR3 loop reads CASSLRQGPYNEQFF. The CDR3 bases are TGTGCCAGCAGCCTCCGACAGGGTCCTTACAATGAGCAGTTCTTC. Full variable domain (rest looked up from reference TRBV7-7 and TRBJ2-1): GAGVSQSPRYKVTKRGQDVTLRCDPISSHATLYWYQQALGQGPEFLTYFNYEAQPDKSGLPSDRFSAERPEGSISTLTIQRTEQRDSAMYRCASSLRQGPYNEQFFGPGTRLTVL.

This clone was found a few times. The chain joins TRBV11-3 to TRBJ2-1, with 8 bases identical to TRBD2. The CDR3 is 14 residues long. Germline assignment: CDR1 SGHNT and CDR2 YENEEA. The V and J ends lost 8 bases and 4 bases, in that order; junction bases with no gene match: 7. In DNA form, the CDR3 reads TGTGCCAGCTCCCCGAGCGGGAGTTACAATGAGCAGTTCTTC. Translating gives CASSPSGSYNEQFF.

This chain connects TRBV5-1 to TRBJ2-1; unclear D gene. From germline, CDR1 is SGHRS and CDR2 YFSETQ. This CDR3 is built from 14 residues. V was clipped by 4 bases and J by 0 bases, with 8 bases between them. Here the CDR3 reads CASSQQSSYNEQFF. CDR3 DNA: TGCGCCAGCAGCCAGCAAAGCTCCTACAATGAGCAGTTCTTC.

The rearrangement joins TRBV28 to TRBJ2-2; 9 bases match TRBD2. This CDR3 comprises 17 residues. Trimming removed 2 bases from V and 5 bases from J; junction bases left unmatched: 9. Germline-derived CDR1 and CDR2 are MDHEN and SYDVKM. The CDR3 DNA is TGTGCCAGCAGTTTAGGCCCCCAGCGGGGGGTGACCGGGGAGCTGTTTTTT. Its translation: CASSLGPQRGVTGELFF.

The chain carries TRBV6-8 and TRBJ2-2, with 9 bases lining up with TRBD2. Trimming took 7 bases from V and 2 from J; bases not matched to a gene: 5. The length of the CDR3 is 15 residues. Germline CDR1 and CDR2: MNHGY and SAAAGT. The chain's CDR3 is CASIERGDNTGELFF. The CDR3 nucleotides are TGTGCCAGCATTGAGCGGGGGGACAACACCGGGGAGCTGTTTTTT.

The chain uses TRBV6-8 and TRBJ1-5; weak D call: TRBD1 (6 bases). The germline CDR1 and CDR2 sequences are MNHGY and SAAAGT. Trimming shortened V by 2 bases and J by 1 base, and 6 bases separated the two germline ends. CDR3 length: 14 residues. In DNA form, the CDR3 reads TGTGCCAGCAGTTACAGGGGGAGCAATCAGCCCCAGCATTTT. Protein sequence: CASSYRGSNQPQHF.

The CDR3 nucleotides are TGCAGCGTTGGTGACAGGGGTGAACAGCCCCAGCATTTT. It translates to CSVGDRGEQPQHF. The rearrangement joins TRBV29-1 to TRBJ1-5; 8 nucleotides match TRBD1. Germline V gene sequence: CDR1 SQVTM, CDR2 ANQGSEA. The CDR3 runs 13 residues. V trimming: 4 bases; J trimming: 7 bases; junction bases outside the gene matches: 6.

The CDR3 nucleotides are TGTGCCAGCAGCCCGACAGGGACCAAGGAACCCCTCCACTTT. It encodes CASSPTGTKEPLHF. The chain links TRBV11-3 to TRBJ1-6; TRBD1 aligns across 7 bases. Germline trimming cut 5 bases from V and 12 bases from J; bases unmatched to any gene: 10. Per the germline V gene, CDR1 is SGHNT and CDR2 is YENEEA. The CDR3 has 14 amino acids.

This sequence joins TRBV30 and TRBJ2-1; possibly TRBD1 or TRBD2 for D (5 bases each). CDR1 is GTSNPN and CDR2 is SVGIG in the germline V gene (reference sequence). Trimming stripped 1 base from V and 6 bases from J, with 13 bases between. The CDR3 is 14 amino acids. This chain's CDR3 is CAWSGGIGTNEQFF. CDR3 sequence (DNA): TGTGCCTGGAGTGGGGGGATCGGGACCAATGAGCAGTTCTTC.

The chain recombines TRBV10-2 with TRBJ2-1, with TRBD2 matching 14 bases. The CDR3 runs 15 residues. J was trimmed by 9 bases and V by 6 bases; bases with no gene match: 7. Looked up from germline, CDR1 is WSHSY and CDR2 is SAAADI. The CDR3 loop is CASRRGLAGDGEQFF. CDR3 DNA sequence: TGCGCCAGCAGGAGGGGACTAGCGGGGGACGGTGAGCAGTTCTTC.

V gene TRBV6-8 combines with J gene TRBJ2-6; weak D call: TRBD2 (5 bases). CDR3 length equals 18 residues. Trimming shortened V by 2 bases and J by 1 base, and 15 bases separated the two germline ends. Germline V gene sequence: CDR1 MNHGY, CDR2 SAAAGT. The CDR3 DNA sequence: TGTGCCAGCAGTTACCTCCCGGGATTAACTTCTGGGGCCAACGTCCTGACTTTC. This sequence encodes CASSYLPGLTSGANVLTF.

This clone has just a few counts. This chain uses TRBV1 with TRBJ1-2; TRBD1 is taken as the D call from the table, unchecked against the DNA. TRBV1 is a documented pseudogene. This CDR3 has 15 residues. CDR3 DNA sequence: TGCGCCAGCAGCCAAGAACGGGGGCAGGGGGGCGGCTACACCTTC. The encoded protein is CASSQERGQGGGYTF.

The chain is built from TRBV6-8 and TRBJ2-7, with D perhaps matching TRBD1 or TRBD2 (5 bases each). From germline, CDR1 is MNHGY and CDR2 SAAAGT. The CDR3 is 16 residues long. The ends were cut back, 3 bases at V and 7 bases at J, with 22 bases in the middle. CDR3 nucleotides: TGTGCCAGCAGTTATCTGGTAAGGGCCCTGGGGGAGGAGCAGTACGTC. It yields the protein CASSYLVRALGEEQYV.

This clone was observed a handful of times. The V call is TRBV11-3, the J call TRBJ2-3; 10 bases fit TRBD1. CDR1 is SGHNT and CDR2 is YENEEA in the germline V gene. The CDR3 extends over 15 amino acids. Germline trimming cut 4 bases from V and 3 bases from J; bases unmatched to any gene: 4. CDR3 loop: CASSSGTGETDTQYF. The CDR3 DNA sequence: TGTGCCAGCAGCTCCGGGACAGGGGAGACAGATACGCAGTATTTT.

This clone has more than one count but fewer than ten. The J gene is TRBJ2-3, the V gene TRBV28; 7 bases are shared with TRBD2. The CDR3 extends over 15 amino acids. V was pared by 8 bases and J by 4 bases, with 12 bases of the junction left unmatched. The germline gives CDR1 MDHEN, CDR2 SYDVKM. The chain's CDR3 is CASSPGGLSPDTQYF. The CDR3 DNA is TGTGCCAGCTCACCGGGGGGACTTTCCCCAGATACGCAGTATTTT.

This chain connects TRBV6-1 to TRBJ2-1; 8 positions agree with TRBD2. V lost 0 bases to trimming and J lost 4 bases; unmatched junction nucleotides: 5. Looked up from germline, CDR1 is MNHNS and CDR2 is SASEGT. The CDR3 contains 16 residues. The CDR3 DNA reads TGTGCCAGCAGTGAAGCGCGGGGGGCCCCTTACAATGAGCAGTTCTTC. It translates to CASSEARGAPYNEQFF.

The chain carries TRBV6-8 and TRBJ2-1; possible D gene TRBD2, 7 bases. This CDR3 contains 14 residues. Germline CDR1 and CDR2: MNHGY and SAAAGT. The V gene lost 4 bases and the J gene lost 6 bases, with 13 bases spanning the gap. The CDR3 loop is CASSSTGGGNEQFF. CDR3 bases: TGTGCCAGCAGTTCGACAGGCGGGGGCAATGAGCAGTTCTTC.